The rows below give T cell receptor beta chains drawn from one sample of a study of blood T cell repertoires in COVID-19. TCRdb's table, derived via immunoSEQ multiplex PCR, lists solely in-frame clones and lacks some. The table has approximately 170,000 clones, about four fifths seen once. Sequenced input: peripheral blood. The receptors derive from a woman at least 80 years old with active or convalescent COVID-19. Each CDR3 is given with its conserved first and last residue. The D gene is left open where the match is weak. Rows may omit the clone size; those that give it use once, few, many or a size class.

D gene	clone size	V gene	J gene	CDR3 protein
TRBD1	.	TRBV5-1	TRBJ2-7	CASSLRDRGGEQYF
.	.	TRBV10-2	TRBJ1-5	CASSESGPPGRQPQHF
.	.	TRBV6-5	TRBJ1-1	CASRSTGMNTEAFF
.	.	TRBV28	TRBJ1-1	CASSLSNTEAFF
.	.	TRBV2	TRBJ1-1	CASIGESSGEAFF
TRBD2	.	TRBV24-1	TRBJ2-5	CATSPGREGETQYF
.	few	TRBV10-3	TRBJ2-7	CAISEGLRTLGPYEQYF
TRBD1	.	TRBV19	TRBJ2-3	CASSVTGVVTDTQYF
TRBD1	.	TRBV27	TRBJ2-1	CASSWDRGGNEQFF
.	.	TRBV7-7	TRBJ2-7	CASSPNPGYEQYF
TRBD1	.	TRBV2	TRBJ1-2	CASSEAQGGYGYTF
TRBD2	.	TRBV24-1	TRBJ2-5	CTTSFSPVGTSGTSGRRGQETQYF
.	.	TRBV29-1	TRBJ1-5	CSVGPDRVQPQHF
.	.	TRBV5-5	TRBJ1-1	CASSLENMNTEAFF
.	once	TRBV5-6	TRBJ1-2	CASSLGTIGYTF
.	.	TRBV3-1/TRBV3-2	TRBJ2-1	CASSQVSRRKAYNEQFF
.	few	TRBV2	TRBJ1-6	CASSEAGDSPLHF
TRBD1	.	TRBV5-1	TRBJ1-1	CASSLGQGAEAFF
TRBD1	.	TRBV30	TRBJ1-4	CASGDRALFF
TRBD2	.	TRBV10-2	TRBJ2-7	CASGRSREGSYEQYF